The 14 T cell receptor beta chains in this list originate from one sample, sequenced in a study of T cell responses to AZD1222 COVID-19 vaccine. Data came from immunoSEQ multiplex PCR; TCRdb stores just in-frame clones and leaves some out. In the table there are 110,000 or so clones, approximately 91% of which are singletons. The specimen comprised peripheral blood, sampled on day 0 of AZD1222 vaccination. The receptor set was obtained from an adult in good health.

V is TRBV21-1 and J is TRBJ2-3; TRBD2, as called in the table, went unchecked against the DNA. TRBV21-1 is reported as a pseudogene. The CDR3 sequence is 19 residues long. The CDR3 reads CASSKCGRTSGRGTDTQYF. CDR3 bases: TGTGCCAGCAGCAAATGTGGCAGGACTAGCGGGAGGGGCACAGATACGCAGTATTTT.

This rearrangement joins TRBV5-4 to TRBJ2-7, with TRBD1 identical over 7 bases. V lost 0 bases to trimming and J lost 2 bases; unmatched junction nucleotides: 2. Per the germline V gene, CDR1 is SGHNT and CDR2 is YYREEE (reference sequence). CDR3 length: 14 amino acids. The CDR3 spells CASSLDRGTYEQYF. As DNA, the CDR3 is TGTGCCAGCAGCTTGGACAGGGGTACCTACGAGCAGTACTTC.

V and J are TRBV5-1 and TRBJ2-7, with no clear D. With 4 bases removed from V and 7 bases from J, the gap between germline ends came to 15 bases. CDR1 and CDR2 from the germline V gene are SGHRS and YFSETQ. CDR3 length: 13 amino acids. The chain's CDR3 is CASSRAPAGEQYF. In nucleotides, the CDR3 is TGCGCCAGCAGCCGGGCCCCTGCCGGAGAGCAGTACTTC.

The rearrangement links TRBV6-1 to TRBJ1-1; TRBD1 might be the D (5 bases). CDR3 size: 17 residues. V gave up 2 bases and J gave up 0 bases, with 16 bases separating them. Germline V gene sequence: CDR1 MNHNS, CDR2 SASEGT. The CDR3 DNA is TGTGCCAGCAGTGAATGGGGCGGTAAATACATGAACACTGAAGCTTTCTTT. As protein: CASSEWGGKYMNTEAFF.

The chain uses TRBV18 and TRBJ1-3, with D unresolved. This CDR3 has 13 amino acids. Germline V CDR1 and CDR2: KGHSH, LQKENI. Between the trimmed V and J ends, which lost 4 bases and 8 bases, there was a span of 12 bases. CDR3 loop: CASSRGRRDTIYF. CDR3 sequence (DNA): TGTGCCAGCTCACGAGGCAGGAGGGACACCATATATTTT.

The CDR3 loop reads CAVGGGQDSPLHF. The CDR3 DNA reads TGTGCCGTGGGCGGGGGTCAGGATTCACCCCTCCACTTT. This chain joins TRBV7-9 and TRBJ1-6; D might be TRBD1 (5 bases). Looked up from germline, CDR1 is SEHNR and CDR2 is FQNEAQ (reference sequence). The CDR3 extends over 13 amino acids. Trimming removed 11 bases from V and 8 bases from J, with 16 bases in between.

This rearrangement joins TRBV3-1 (or the pseudogene TRBV3-2) to TRBJ2-5, with a weak D call TRBD1 (6 bases). With 5 bases removed from V and 6 bases from J, the gap between germline ends came to 13 bases. The CDR3 has 13 amino acids. Germline lookup yields CDR1 LGHDT and CDR2 YNNKEL (reference sequence). The CDR3: CASSTQGGKTQYF. DNA of the CDR3: TGTGCCAGCAGCACACAGGGTGGAAAGACCCAGTACTTC.

This rearrangement joins TRBV12-5 to TRBJ2-4; no firm D call. Germline lookup yields CDR1 LGHNT and CDR2 FRNRAP. Between the trimmed V and J ends, which lost 1 base and 2 bases, there was a span of 6 bases. This CDR3 region has 14 residues. CDR3 DNA sequence: TGTGCTAGTGGTTTGGGGCGTCCCAAAAACATTCAGTACTTC. It translates to CASGLGRPKNIQYF.

The chain recombines TRBV12-3 or TRBV12-4 with TRBJ2-7, with D maybe TRBD1 (6 bases). The CDR3 is 13 residues long. The V gene lost 4 bases and the J gene lost 3 bases, with 10 bases spanning the gap. CDR3 protein: CASSSGQDYEQYF. The DNA of the CDR3 is TGTGCCAGCAGTTCGGGACAAGACTACGAGCAGTACTTC.

The chain links TRBV4-3 to TRBJ1-5; D uncertain. V dropped 0 bases and J dropped 6 bases, with 12 bases sitting between them. Germline-derived CDR1 and CDR2 are LGHNA and YSLEER. The CDR3 loop spans 15 amino acids. The chain's CDR3 is CASSQDSATIQPQHF. As DNA, the CDR3 is TGCGCCAGCAGCCAAGATAGTGCGACAATTCAGCCCCAGCATTTT.

The gene calls are TRBV4-2 and TRBJ2-1; TRBD2 agrees at 9 bases. The CDR3 contains 16 residues. Trimming at V came to 2 bases and at J to 3 bases, leaving 5 bases not matched to a gene. Per germline, CDR1 LGHNA and CDR2 YNFKEQ. The DNA for the CDR3 is TGTGCCAGCAGCCAATCTAATAGCGGGAGCTACAATGAGCAGTTCTTC. Its translation: CASSQSNSGSYNEQFF.

The chain has TRBV6-5 and TRBJ2-7; D uncertain. V lost 8 bases and J lost 3, with 8 bases in between. Germline CDR1 MNHEY, CDR2 SVGAGI. This CDR3 has 11 amino acids. The CDR3 spells CASVNSYEQYF. The CDR3 nucleotides read TGTGCCAGCGTGAACAGCTACGAGCAGTACTTC.

The chain employs TRBV10-3 and TRBJ2-3, with 8 bases identical to TRBD1. Germline V gene sequence: CDR1 ENHRY, CDR2 SYGVKD. CDR3 length: 15 amino acids. J lost 8 bases, V lost 6 bases, and 13 bases had no gene match. The CDR3 here is CAISDKTGEVGTQYF. CDR3 nucleotides: TGTGCCATCAGCGATAAGACAGGGGAAGTCGGTACGCAGTATTTT.

The CDR3 here is CASRPQGSHNQPQHF. CDR3 coding DNA: TGTGCCAGTAGGCCACAGGGGAGTCACAATCAGCCCCAGCATTTT. This chain links TRBV19 with TRBJ1-5, with 7 positions matching TRBD1. This CDR3 has 15 residues. Germline V gene lookup returns CDR1 LNHDA and CDR2 SQIVND (reference sequence). V lost 6 bases, J lost 3 bases, and 8 bases stayed unmatched. Full variable domain (missing parts from reference TRBV19 and TRBJ1-5): DGGITQSPKYLFRKEGQNVTLSCEQNLNHDAMYWYRQDPGQGLRLIYYSQIVNDFQKGDIAEGYSVSREKKESFPLTVTSAQKNPTAFYLCASRPQGSHNQPQHFGDGTRLSIL.